What follows is one T cell receptor beta chain and its context. Its antigen is as yet unknown. After constant-region reverse-primer amplification, full-length variable regions underwent semi-nested PCR with Nested Universal Primer A. TCRdb analysed the 5' RACE reads with MiXCR anew, one entry per CDR3 protein. The sample consists of about 62,000 distinct CDR3 sequences, 25% to 30% of them appearing once. Study outcomes and limitations: The larger-cohort validation was restricted to a single TCR beta V-J rearrangement rather than whole repertoires. Tumor memory CD4+ T cell TCR gene usage was found to cluster with blood and lymph node memory CD4+ cells and with lymph node naive CD4+ cells.

V lost 0 bases and J 4 bases, leaving 7 bases between the germline ends. The V gene's germline CDR1 is SGHNT and CDR2 YYREEE (reference sequence). This CDR3 has 13 amino acids. This clonotype was sampled from a female donor with breast cancer. The sequencing sample was made of tumor-infiltrating naive CD4+ T cells sorted from the breast tumor. The subset here: naive CD4+ T cells, CD4+CD45RA+CD25-. The rearrangement joins TRBV5-4 to TRBJ1-2; possible D gene TRBD1, 5 bases. The CDR3 is CASSLDRLYGYTF. DNA of the CDR3: TGTGCCAGCAGCTTGGACAGGCTCTATGGCTACACCTTC.